Presented here are 13 T cell receptor beta chains from one specimen sequenced in a study of STAT5B mutations in CD4+ large granular lymphocyte leukemia. Only in-frame clones appear in the TCRdb table, and some are missing; sequencing was by immunoSEQ multiplex PCR. The sample carries 25,000 to 35,000 clones, 71% recorded once. The sequencing sample was made of CD4+ T cells from blood buffy coats. The receptors were gathered from a human donor in good health.

The chain recombines TRBV5-6 with TRBJ2-5; no definite D call. The J call could be wrong; TRBJ2-7 is a better fit for the DNA end. The CDR3 spans 12 residues. From germline, CDR1 is SGHDT and CDR2 YYEEEE. The CDR3: CASSPQGYEQYF. CDR3 bases: TGTGCCAGCAGCCCCCAAGGGTACGAGCAGTACTTC.

The chain's CDR3 is CSVEDPRTAAHNEQFF. The CDR3 bases are TGCAGCGTTGAAGATCCCCGGACGGCGGCCCACAATGAGCAGTTCTTC. V usage is TRBV29-1 and J usage is TRBJ2-1; D gene unclear. The CDR3 runs to 16 residues. Germline V gives CDR1 SQVTM, CDR2 ANQGSEA. V shed 0 bases and J shed 5 bases, with 17 bases lying between them.

The chain combines TRBV14 with TRBJ1-2; D unresolved. There are 15 residues in the CDR3. Trimming removed 0 bases at V and 8 bases at J, with 16 bases between. Germline V gene lookup returns CDR1 SGHDN and CDR2 FVKESK. CDR3 loop: CASSQDFDALGGYTF. CDR3 bases: TGTGCCAGCAGCCAAGATTTCGACGCATTAGGAGGCTACACCTTC.

This clone was observed a few times. V usage is TRBV2 and J usage is TRBJ2-5; TRBD2 matches 7 bases. Trimming removed 7 bases from V and 9 bases from J; junction bases left unmatched: 14. The CDR3 totals 14 residues. In germline, CDR1 is SNHLY, CDR2 FYNNEI. CDR3 sequence reads: CASNLGISSGAQYF. The CDR3, as DNA: TGTGCCAGCAACCTGGGCATCAGCAGCGGGGCCCAGTACTTC.

The chain recombines TRBV6-5 with TRBJ2-3, with a possible D match to TRBD2 (5 bases). The germline V gene encodes CDR1 MNHEY and CDR2 SVGAGI. This CDR3 is built from 15 residues. V lost 0 bases and J 3 bases, leaving 10 bases between the germline ends. DNA of the CDR3: TGTGCCAGCAGTTACTCGCCCAGCGGTACAGATACGCAGTATTTT. As protein: CASSYSPSGTDTQYF.

The chain couples TRBV18 to TRBJ1-1, with TRBD1 as a possible D gene (6 bases). With 3 bases removed from V and 8 bases from J, the gap between germline ends came to 7 bases. Germline V CDR1 and CDR2: KGHSH, LQKENI. The CDR3 is made up of 11 amino acids. CDR3 protein: CASSPGQEAFF. CDR3 sequence (DNA): TGTGCCAGCTCACCGGGACAAGAAGCTTTCTTT.

This chain uses TRBV14 with TRBJ1-2; 8 nucleotides agree with TRBD1. Unmatched junction bases numbered 4, after V lost 5 bases and J lost 8 bases. The germline CDR1 and CDR2 sequences are SGHDN and FVKESK. There are 12 residues in the CDR3. The CDR3 protein is CASSARGLGYTF. The CDR3 DNA reads TGTGCCAGCAGCGCCAGGGGGCTGGGCTACACCTTC.

This chain links TRBV6-5 with TRBJ2-5; possible D gene TRBD2, 6 bases. The V and J ends lost 6 bases and 1 base respectively, with 15 bases between them. CDR1 is MNHEY and CDR2 is SVGAGI in the germline V gene. This CDR3 contains 15 residues. The DNA of the CDR3 is TGTGCCAGCAGCCGCGCAACAGCGGGCCAAGAGACCCAGTACTTC. This codes for CASSRATAGQETQYF.

This chain uses TRBV28 with TRBJ1-2; 8 bases map to TRBD1. The J segment lost 4 bases and the V segment lost 7 bases, leaving 5 bases of the junction unmatched. The germline gives CDR1 MDHEN, CDR2 SYDVKM. The CDR3 extends over 13 amino acids. The CDR3 loop is CASTVTGGYGYTF. The CDR3 DNA is TGTGCCAGCACCGTAACAGGGGGCTATGGCTACACCTTC.

The V call is TRBV5-1, the J call TRBJ2-1; maybe TRBD2 (6 bases). Germline V lookup: CDR1 SGHRS, CDR2 YFSETQ. CDR3 length: 16 amino acids. Trimming removed 5 bases from V and 5 bases from J, with 20 bases in between. The DNA of the CDR3 is TGCGCCAGCAGTGAGGGGAGTGTAGGAGGGGACAATGAGCAGTTCTTC. Its protein is CASSEGSVGGDNEQFF.

This clone was seen more than once but under ten times. The gene calls are TRBV19 and TRBJ1-5; 7 positions match TRBD1. The CDR3 loop spans 14 amino acids. Trimming removed 7 bases from V and 7 bases from J; junction bases left unmatched: 10. From germline, CDR1 is LNHDA and CDR2 SQIVND (reference sequence). The CDR3 sequence is CASNEGQSGQPQHF. The CDR3 region has the DNA TGTGCCAGTAACGAGGGACAGTCAGGACAGCCCCAGCATTTT.

V is TRBV5-1 and J is TRBJ1-2, with 7 bases identical to TRBD1. V dropped 3 bases and J dropped 4; count of bases not matched to a gene: 9. Germline CDR1 reads SGHRS; CDR2 reads YFSETQ. CDR3 length: 15 residues. The CDR3 spells CASSSGQQSVYGYTF. CDR3 nucleotide sequence: TGCGCCAGCAGCTCGGGACAGCAGTCTGTCTATGGCTACACCTTC. Full variable domain (remainder filled in from reference TRBV5-1 and TRBJ1-2): KAGVTQTPRYLIKTRGQQVTLSCSPISGHRSVSWYQQTPGQGLQFLFEYFSETQRNKGNFPGRFSGRQFSNSRSEMNVSTLELGDSALYLCASSSGQQSVYGYTFGSGTRLTVV.

Written as DNA, the CDR3 is TGTGCCAGCAGGGGGGGACTAGGGATCACCGGGGAGCTGTTTTTT. It specifies CASRGGLGITGELFF. The chain recombines TRBV6-6 with TRBJ2-2; 8 nucleotides line up with TRBD2. CDR3 size: 15 residues. Unmatched junction bases numbered 7, after V lost 6 bases and J lost 4 bases. Germline assignment: CDR1 MNHNY and CDR2 SVGAGI (reference sequence).